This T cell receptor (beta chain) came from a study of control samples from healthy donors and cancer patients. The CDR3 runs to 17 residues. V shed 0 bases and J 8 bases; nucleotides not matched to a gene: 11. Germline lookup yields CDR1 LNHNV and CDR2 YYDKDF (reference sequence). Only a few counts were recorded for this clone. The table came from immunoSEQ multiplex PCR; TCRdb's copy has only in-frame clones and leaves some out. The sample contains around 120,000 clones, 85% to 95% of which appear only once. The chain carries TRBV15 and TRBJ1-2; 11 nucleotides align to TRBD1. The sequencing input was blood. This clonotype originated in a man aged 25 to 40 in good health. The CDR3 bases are TGTGCCACCAGCAGAGATCGGTCGGGACAGGGGGATGGAGGCTACACCTTC. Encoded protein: CATSRDRSGQGDGGYTF. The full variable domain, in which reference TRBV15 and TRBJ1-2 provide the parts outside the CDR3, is DAMVIQNPRYQVTQFGKPVTLSCSQTLNHNVMYWYQQKSSQAPKLLFHYYDKDFNNEADTPDNFQSRRPNTSFCFLDIRSPGLGDTAMYLCATSRDRSGQGDGGYTFGSGTRLTVV.